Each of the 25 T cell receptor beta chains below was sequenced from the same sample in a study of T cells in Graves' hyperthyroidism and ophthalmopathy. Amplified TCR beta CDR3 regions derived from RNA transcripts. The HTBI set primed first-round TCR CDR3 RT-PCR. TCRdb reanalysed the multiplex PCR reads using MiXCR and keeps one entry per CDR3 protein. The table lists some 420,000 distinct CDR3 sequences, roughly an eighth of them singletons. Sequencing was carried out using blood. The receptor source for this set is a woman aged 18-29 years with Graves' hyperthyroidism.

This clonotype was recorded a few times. CDR3 sequence: CASSQGGLAGALRTGELFF. The CDR3 region has the DNA TGCGCCAGCAGCCAAGGCGGGCTAGCGGGAGCCCTTCGGACCGGGGAGCTGTTTTTT. This chain connects TRBV4-3 to TRBJ2-2; 10 nucleotides match TRBD2. Germline trimming cut 1 base from V and 5 bases from J; bases unmatched to any gene: 13. Germline V gene data show CDR1 as LGHNA and CDR2 as YSLEER. CDR3 length equals 19 residues.

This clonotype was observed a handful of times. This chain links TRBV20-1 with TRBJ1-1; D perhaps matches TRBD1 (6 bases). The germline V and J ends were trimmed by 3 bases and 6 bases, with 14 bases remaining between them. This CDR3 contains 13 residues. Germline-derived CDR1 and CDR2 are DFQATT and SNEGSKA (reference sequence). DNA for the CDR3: TGCAGTGCTAGGGGACACCTCAGCCCTGAAGCTTTCTTT. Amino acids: CSARGHLSPEAFF.

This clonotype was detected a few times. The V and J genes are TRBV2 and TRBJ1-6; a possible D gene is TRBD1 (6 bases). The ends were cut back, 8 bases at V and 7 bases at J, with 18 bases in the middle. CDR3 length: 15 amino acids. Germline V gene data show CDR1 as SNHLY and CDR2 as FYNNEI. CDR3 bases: TGTGCCAGCTTAAACCGGGACAAGAAAAATTCACCCCTCCACTTT. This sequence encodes CASLNRDKKNSPLHF.

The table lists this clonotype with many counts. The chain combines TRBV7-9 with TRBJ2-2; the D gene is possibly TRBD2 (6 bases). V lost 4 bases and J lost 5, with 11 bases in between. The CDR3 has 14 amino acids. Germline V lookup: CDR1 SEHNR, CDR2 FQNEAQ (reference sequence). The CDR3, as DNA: TGTGCCAGCAGCTGGGGCGGGACGACCGGGGAGCTGTTTTTT. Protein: CASSWGGTTGELFF.

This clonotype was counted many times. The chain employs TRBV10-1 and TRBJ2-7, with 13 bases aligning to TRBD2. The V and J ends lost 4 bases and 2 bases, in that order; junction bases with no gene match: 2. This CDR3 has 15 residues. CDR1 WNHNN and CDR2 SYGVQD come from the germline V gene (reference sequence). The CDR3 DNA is TGCGCCAGCAGTGGAGGACTAGCGGGAGCCTACGAGCAGTACTTC. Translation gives CASSGGLAGAYEQYF.

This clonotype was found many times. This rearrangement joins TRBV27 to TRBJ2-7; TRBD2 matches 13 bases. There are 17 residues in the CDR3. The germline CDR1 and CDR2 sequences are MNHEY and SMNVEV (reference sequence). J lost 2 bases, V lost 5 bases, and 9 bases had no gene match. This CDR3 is CASSAQAGTSGTYEQYF. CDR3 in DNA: TGTGCCAGCAGTGCTCAGGCAGGGACTAGCGGGACCTACGAGCAGTACTTC.

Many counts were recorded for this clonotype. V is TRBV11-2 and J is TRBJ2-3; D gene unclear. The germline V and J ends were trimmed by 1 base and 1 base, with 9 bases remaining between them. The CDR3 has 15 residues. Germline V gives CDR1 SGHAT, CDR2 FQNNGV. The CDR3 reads CASSLGRQGTDTQYF. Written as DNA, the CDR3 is TGTGCCAGCAGCTTAGGTCGGCAGGGCACAGATACGCAGTATTTT.

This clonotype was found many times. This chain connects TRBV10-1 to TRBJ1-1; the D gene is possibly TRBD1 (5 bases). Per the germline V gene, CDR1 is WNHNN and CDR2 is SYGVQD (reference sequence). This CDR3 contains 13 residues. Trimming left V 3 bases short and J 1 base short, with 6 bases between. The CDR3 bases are TGCGCCAGCAGTGATGACAGGAACACTGAAGCTTTCTTT. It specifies CASSDDRNTEAFF.

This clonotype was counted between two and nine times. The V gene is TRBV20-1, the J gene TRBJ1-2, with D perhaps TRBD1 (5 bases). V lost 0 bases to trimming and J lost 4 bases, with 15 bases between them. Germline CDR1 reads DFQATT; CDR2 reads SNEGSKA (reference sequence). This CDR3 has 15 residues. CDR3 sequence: CSARDLRGVGYGYTF. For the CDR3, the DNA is TGCAGTGCTAGAGATTTGAGGGGCGTCGGCTATGGCTACACCTTC.

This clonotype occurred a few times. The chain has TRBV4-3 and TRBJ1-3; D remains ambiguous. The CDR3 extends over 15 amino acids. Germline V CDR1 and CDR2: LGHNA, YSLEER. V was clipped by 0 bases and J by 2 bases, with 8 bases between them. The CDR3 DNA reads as TGCGCCAGCAGCCAAGATGGTCAGGCTGGAAACACCATATATTTT. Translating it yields CASSQDGQAGNTIYF.

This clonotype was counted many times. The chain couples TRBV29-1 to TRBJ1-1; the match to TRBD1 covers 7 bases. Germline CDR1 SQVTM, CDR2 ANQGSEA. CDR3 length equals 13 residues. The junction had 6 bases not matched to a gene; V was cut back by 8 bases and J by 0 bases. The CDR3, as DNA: TGCAGCTTTTCGGGACAGTTGAACACTGAAGCTTTCTTT. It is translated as CSFSGQLNTEAFF.

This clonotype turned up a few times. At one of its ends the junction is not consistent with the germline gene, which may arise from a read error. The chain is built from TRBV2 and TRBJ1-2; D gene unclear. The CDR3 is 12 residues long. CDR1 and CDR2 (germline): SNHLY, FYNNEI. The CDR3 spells CASSVRGSVGAF. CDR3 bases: TGTGCCAGCAGTGTTCGCGGGTCAGTCGGCGCCTTC. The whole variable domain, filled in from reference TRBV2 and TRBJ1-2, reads EPEVTQTPSHQVTQMGQEVILRCVPISNHLYFYWYRQILGQKVEFLVSFYNNEISEKSEIFDDQFSVERPDGSNFTLKIRSTKLEDSAMYFCASSVRGSVGAFGSGTRLTVV.

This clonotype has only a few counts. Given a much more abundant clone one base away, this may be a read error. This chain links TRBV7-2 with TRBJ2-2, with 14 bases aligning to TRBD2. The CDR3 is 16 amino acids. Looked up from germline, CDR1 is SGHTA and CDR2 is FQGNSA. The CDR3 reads CASGLTSGRGTGELFF. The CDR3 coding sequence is TGTGCCAGCGGCTTGACTAGCGGGAGGGGCACCGGGGAGCTGTTTTTT. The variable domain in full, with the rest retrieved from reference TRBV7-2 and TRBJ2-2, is GAGVSQSPSNKVTEKGKDVELRCDPISGHTALYWYRQSLGQGLEFLIYFQGNSAPDKSGLPSDRFSAERTGGSVSTLTIQRTQQEDSAVYLCASGLTSGRGTGELFFGEGSRLTVL.

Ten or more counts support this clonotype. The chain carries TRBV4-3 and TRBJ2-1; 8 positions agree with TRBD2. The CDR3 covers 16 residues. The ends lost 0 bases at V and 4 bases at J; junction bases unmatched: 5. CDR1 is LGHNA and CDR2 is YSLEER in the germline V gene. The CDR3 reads CASSQEAAGDYNEQFF. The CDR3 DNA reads TGCGCCAGCAGCCAAGAGGCAGCGGGAGATTACAATGAGCAGTTCTTC.

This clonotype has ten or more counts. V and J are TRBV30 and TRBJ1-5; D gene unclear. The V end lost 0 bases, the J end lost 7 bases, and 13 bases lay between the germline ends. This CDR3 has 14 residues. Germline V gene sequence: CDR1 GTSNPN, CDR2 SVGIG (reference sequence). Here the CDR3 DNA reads TGTGCCTGGAGTGTATCTGCGCCCCGACAGCCCCAGCATTTT. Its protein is CAWSVSAPRQPQHF.

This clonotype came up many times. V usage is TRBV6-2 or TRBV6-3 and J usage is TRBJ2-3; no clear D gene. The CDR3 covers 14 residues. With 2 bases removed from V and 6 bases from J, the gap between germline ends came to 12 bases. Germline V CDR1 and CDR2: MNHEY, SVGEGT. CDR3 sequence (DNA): TGTGCCAGCAGTTACGTCCTTTCTGTCGATACGCAGTATTTT. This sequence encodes CASSYVLSVDTQYF.

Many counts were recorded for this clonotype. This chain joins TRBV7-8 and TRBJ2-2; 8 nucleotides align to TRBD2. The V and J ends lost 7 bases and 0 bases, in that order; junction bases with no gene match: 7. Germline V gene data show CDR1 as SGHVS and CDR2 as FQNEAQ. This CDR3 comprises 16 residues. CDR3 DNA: TGTGCCAGCACCAAGCGGGAGTTCGCGAACACCGGGGAGCTGTTTTTT. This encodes CASTKREFANTGELFF.

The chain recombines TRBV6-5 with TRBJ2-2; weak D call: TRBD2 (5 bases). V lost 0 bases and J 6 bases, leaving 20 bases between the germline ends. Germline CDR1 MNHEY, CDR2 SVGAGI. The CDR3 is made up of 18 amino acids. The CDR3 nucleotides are TGTGCCAGCAGTTACTCGCTCCGGGGTCGAGAGTATTCCGGGGAGCTGTTTTTT. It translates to CASSYSLRGREYSGELFF.

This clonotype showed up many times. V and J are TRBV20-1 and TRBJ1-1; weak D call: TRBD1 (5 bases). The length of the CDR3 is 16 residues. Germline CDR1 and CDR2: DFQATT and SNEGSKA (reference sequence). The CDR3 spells CSLTGHPSILNTEAFF. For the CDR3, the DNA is TGCAGCTTAACCGGACATCCGTCGATTCTGAACACTGAAGCTTTCTTT.

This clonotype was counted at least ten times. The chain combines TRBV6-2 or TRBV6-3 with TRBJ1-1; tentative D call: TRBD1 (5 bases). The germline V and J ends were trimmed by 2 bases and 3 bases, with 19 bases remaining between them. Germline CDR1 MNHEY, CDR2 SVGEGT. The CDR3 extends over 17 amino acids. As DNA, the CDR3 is TGTGCCAGCAGTTACAATCCAAAGCAGGGAGGCGACACTGAAGCTTTCTTT. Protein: CASSYNPKQGGDTEAFF.

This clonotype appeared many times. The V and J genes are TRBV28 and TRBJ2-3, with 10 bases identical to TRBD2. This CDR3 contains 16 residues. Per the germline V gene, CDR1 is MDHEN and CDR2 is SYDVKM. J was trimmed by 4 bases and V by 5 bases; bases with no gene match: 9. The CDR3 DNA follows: TGTGCCAGCAGTACAACTAGCGGGATTAGTTCAGATACGCAGTATTTT. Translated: CASSTTSGISSDTQYF.

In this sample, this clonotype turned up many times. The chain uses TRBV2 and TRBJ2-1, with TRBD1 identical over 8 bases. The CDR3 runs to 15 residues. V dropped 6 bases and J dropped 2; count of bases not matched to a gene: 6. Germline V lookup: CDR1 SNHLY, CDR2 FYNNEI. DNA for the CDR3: TGTGCCAGCAGGAATGACAGGGGCGCCTACAATGAGCAGTTCTTC. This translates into CASRNDRGAYNEQFF.

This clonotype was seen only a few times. CDR3 nucleotide sequence: TGTGCCAGCAGTTACTCGGGGGGGAGGAATGAGCAGTTCTTC. This gives the protein CASSYSGGRNEQFF. The V and J genes are TRBV6-5 and TRBJ2-1; 7 bases fit TRBD2. The length of the CDR3 is 14 residues. The germline gives CDR1 MNHEY, CDR2 SVGAGI. Unmatched junction bases numbered 3, after V lost 0 bases and J lost 7 bases.

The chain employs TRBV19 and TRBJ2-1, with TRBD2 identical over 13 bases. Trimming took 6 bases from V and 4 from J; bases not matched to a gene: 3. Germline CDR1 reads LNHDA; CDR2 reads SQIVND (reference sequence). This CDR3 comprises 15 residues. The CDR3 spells CASRRLAGGYNEQFF. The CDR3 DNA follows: TGTGCCAGTAGGAGACTAGCGGGAGGATACAATGAGCAGTTCTTC.

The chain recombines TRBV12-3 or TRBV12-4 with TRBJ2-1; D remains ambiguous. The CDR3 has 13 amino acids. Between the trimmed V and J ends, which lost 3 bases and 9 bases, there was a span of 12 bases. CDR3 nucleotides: TGTGCCAGCAGTTTCCAGGAAAGAGGTGAGCAGTTCTTC. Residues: CASSFQERGEQFF.